This T cell receptor beta chain was observed in a study of blood T cell repertoires in COVID-19. Study-level information: COVID-19 samples, acute and convalescent, were from the United States, Italy and Spain. Nucleic acid was either cDNA or gDNA, and it came from T cells, B-cell-depleted T cells, or PBMCs.

The sample holds one count of this clone. Per the study methods: For nucleated cells, counts were estimated from reference gene primer amplification. Clones were sequenced by immunoSEQ multiplex PCR, and TCRdb holds only the in-frame ones, with some missing. That table furnishes V, J and clone size, whereas the DNA furnished D and trimming. The sample includes over 200,000 clones, nearly 90% of them seen just once. V lost 1 base to trimming and J lost 4 bases; unmatched junction nucleotides: 7. This CDR3 region has 16 residues. CDR1 MNHNY and CDR2 SVGAGI come from the germline V gene (reference sequence).

The clonotype originates from a woman younger than 35 who had recovered from COVID-19. The chain has TRBV6-6 and TRBJ2-3, with 8 bases identical to TRBD2. Sequenced sample: peripheral blood. In DNA, the CDR3 is TGTGCCAGCAGTTACTTGGTTAGCGGGACGGCAGATACGCAGTATTTT. Translating it yields CASSYLVSGTADTQYF.